The sample holds one count of the clone carrying this T cell receptor (beta chain). Germline V gene lookup returns CDR1 SGHTS and CDR2 YDEGEE. The CDR3 contains 17 residues. J gave up 0 bases and V 0 bases, and 6 bases lay outside the gene matches. The sample belongs to a study of blood T cell repertoires in COVID-19. The wider study: Donors in the United States, Italy and Spain gave samples during acute or convalescent COVID-19. PBMCs, B-cell-depleted T cells, or T cells were the source of the cDNA or gDNA that made up the material.

Authors' data handling: Amplification from reference gene primers served as the basis for estimated nucleated cell counts. Assay used: immunoSEQ multiplex PCR; TCRdb lists only in-frame clones, some missing. The V and J calls and the clone size are those of that table, but D and trimming were determined from the DNA. Here the sample spans some 370,000 clones, nearly 90% being singletons. Sequencing was carried out using peripheral blood. The TCR sequence derives from a man younger than 35 with active or convalescent COVID-19. The chain carries TRBV5-8 and TRBJ1-5; 7 bases map to TRBD1. DNA of the CDR3: TGTGCCAGCAGCTTGGTATCCACAGGGGATAGCAATCAGCCCCAGCATTTT. Its translation: CASSLVSTGDSNQPQHF.